This T cell receptor beta chain was sequenced during a study of blood T cells in healthy people across ages. Primed by a sample-barcoded 5' primer and a J-beta primer mix, a second PCR proceeded for about 7 to 11 cycles. Researchers report that each sample yielded at least 2.5 million CDR3-containing paired-end reads. TCRdb analysed the 5' RACE reads with MiXCR anew, one entry per CDR3 protein. In the table there are over 1,300,000 distinct CDR3 sequences, almost 60% of which are singletons. Healthy Caucasians from Russia aged 6 to 90 served as donors. V lost 3 bases and J 0 bases, leaving 12 bases between the germline ends. This CDR3 region has 16 residues. Germline CDR1 reads KGHSH; CDR2 reads LQKENI.

This clonotype originated in a man aged 18 to 29 in good health. Source material: blood. V is TRBV18 and J is TRBJ2-4; perhaps D is TRBD1 or TRBD2 (5 bases each). The chain's CDR3 is CASSPPRAGAKNIQYF. For the CDR3, the DNA is TGTGCCAGCTCACCTCCCAGGGCGGGAGCCAAAAACATTCAGTACTTC.